Following are 30 T cell receptor beta chains from one sample sequenced in a study of blood T cell repertoires in COVID-19. Some clones are missing from TCRdb's copy, which holds only in-frame ones; the method was immunoSEQ multiplex PCR. Of approximately 290,000 clones in the sample, 84% were seen once. The sequenced sample was peripheral blood. The source of these receptors is a person between 70 and 80 years old with COVID-19, enrolled during active disease.

A single count supports this clone. The genes are TRBV10-2 and TRBJ2-7; D gene ambiguous. The CDR3 runs to 13 residues. From germline, CDR1 is WSHSY and CDR2 SAAADI. Trimming shortened V by 4 bases and J by 3 bases, and 10 bases separated the two germline ends. Here the CDR3 DNA reads TGCGCCAGCAGTGGGCCGAGGAACTACGAGCAGTACTTC. Translating gives CASSGPRNYEQYF.

The J gene is TRBJ1-1, the V gene TRBV6-5, with D perhaps matching TRBD1 (5 bases). This CDR3 is 12 amino acids long. V gave up 8 bases and J gave up 7 bases, with 14 bases separating them. CDR1 MNHEY and CDR2 SVGAGI come from the germline V gene. CDR3 amino acids: CASLRGEGEAFF. CDR3 in DNA: TGTGCCAGCTTAAGAGGGGAGGGTGAAGCTTTCTTT.

J is TRBJ2-5 and V is TRBV24-1; 9 positions match TRBD2. V lost 6 bases, J lost 0 bases, and 13 bases stayed unmatched. The germline CDR1 and CDR2 sequences are KGHDR and SFDVKD. This CDR3 comprises 18 residues. This CDR3 reads CATSSRGMTSGDQETQYF. The CDR3 nucleotides are TGTGCCACCAGTTCCAGGGGAATGACTAGCGGAGACCAAGAGACCCAGTACTTC.

V is TRBV6-2 or TRBV6-3 and J is TRBJ1-2, with D uncertain. Germline V CDR1 and CDR2: MNHEY, SVGEGT. The length of the CDR3 is 12 residues. The V and J ends lost 6 bases and 4 bases respectively, with 9 bases between them. In nucleotides, the CDR3 is TGTGCCAGCAGCCTACAGTCCTATGGCTACACCTTC. Translating gives CASSLQSYGYTF.

V usage is TRBV5-1 and J usage is TRBJ2-2; no clear D gene. V was shortened by 4 bases and J by 7 bases, with 14 bases between the two germline ends. Germline V gives CDR1 SGHRS, CDR2 YFSETQ. CDR3 length: 14 amino acids. The CDR3 is CASSPTLAGGELFF. Written as DNA, the CDR3 is TGCGCCAGCAGCCCGACCTTAGCCGGCGGGGAGCTGTTTTTT.

This chain joins TRBV28 and TRBJ1-4; no clear D gene. The CDR3 is 14 residues long. V lost 7 bases to trimming and J lost 7 bases, with 16 bases between them. Germline CDR1 and CDR2: MDHEN and SYDVKM. The CDR3 DNA sequence: TGTGCCAGCACCAAGACCGGGTTAGGTGAAAAACTGTTTTTT. It encodes CASTKTGLGEKLFF.

V and J are TRBV7-2 and TRBJ1-6; D remains ambiguous. The CDR3 runs to 11 residues. Trimming cost V 6 bases and J 7 bases, with 4 bases left between them. CDR1 is SGHTA and CDR2 is FQGNSA in the germline V gene. DNA of the CDR3: TGTGCCAGCAGTCTGAATTCACCCCTCCACTTT. Its protein is CASSLNSPLHF.

The genes are TRBV5-4 and TRBJ2-3; perhaps TRBD2 as D (6 bases). V lost 4 bases to trimming and J lost 4 bases, with 22 bases between them. The CDR3 has 17 residues. CDR1 and CDR2 from the germline V gene are SGHNT and YYREEE (reference sequence). CDR3 amino acids: CASSPKIAPGLADTQYF. For the CDR3, the DNA is TGTGCCAGCAGCCCCAAAATTGCTCCGGGACTTGCAGATACGCAGTATTTT. Variable domain in full (rest from reference TRBV5-4 and TRBJ2-3): ETGVTQSPTHLIKTRGQQVTLRCSSQSGHNTVSWYQQALGQGPQFIFQYYREEENGRGNFPPRFSGLQFPNYSSELNVNALELDDSALYLCASSPKIAPGLADTQYFGPGTRLTVL.

This clone was recorded only once. The chain has TRBV25-1 and TRBJ2-7; 9 bases align to TRBD2. After removal of 2 bases from V and 6 bases from J, the junction contained 8 bases not matched to a gene. There are 15 residues in the CDR3. Germline V lookup: CDR1 MGHDK, CDR2 SYGVNS. The CDR3 is CASSEVGGRALEQYF. In DNA form, the CDR3 reads TGTGCCAGCAGTGAAGTTGGCGGGAGGGCCCTCGAGCAGTACTTC.

This clone was counted a few times. The chain is built from TRBV18 and TRBJ2-3; 8 positions match TRBD2. Per germline, CDR1 KGHSH and CDR2 LQKENI. With V trimmed by 2 bases and J by 0 bases, 4 bases remained unmatched. The CDR3 runs to 16 residues. The CDR3 protein is CASSPWRGDSTDTQYF. In DNA form, the CDR3 reads TGTGCCAGCTCACCATGGCGGGGGGATAGCACAGATACGCAGTATTTT. The full variable domain, its missing parts supplied by reference TRBV18 and TRBJ2-3, is NAGVMQNPRHLVRRRGQEARLRCSPMKGHSHVYWYRQLPEEGLKFMVYLQKENIIDESGMPKERFSAEFPKEGPSILRIQQVVRGDSAAYFCASSPWRGDSTDTQYFGPGTRLTVL.

This chain uses TRBV27 with TRBJ1-2; D may be TRBD1 (6 bases). CDR1 and CDR2 (germline): MNHEY, SMNVEV (reference sequence). The CDR3 consists of 14 residues. V lost 1 base and J 2 bases, leaving 8 bases between the germline ends. The CDR3 here is CASSLFRGNYGYTF. CDR3 nucleotide sequence: TGTGCCAGCAGTTTATTCAGGGGAAACTATGGCTACACCTTC.

The rearrangement joins TRBV7-2 to TRBJ2-5, with D unclear. The V and J ends lost 2 bases and 4 bases respectively, with 11 bases between them. This CDR3 has 14 amino acids. From germline, CDR1 is SGHTA and CDR2 FQGNSA. The CDR3 region is CASSLQVSAETQYF. CDR3 in DNA: TGTGCCAGCAGCTTACAGGTTTCTGCAGAGACCCAGTACTTC.

The chain joins TRBV2 to TRBJ2-3; TRBD2 agrees at 8 bases. This CDR3 contains 14 residues. Germline trimming cut 2 bases from V and 4 bases from J; bases unmatched to any gene: 2. The germline gives CDR1 SNHLY, CDR2 FYNNEI. In DNA, the CDR3 is TGTGCCAGCAGTGAATTGCGGGGGGCAGATACGCAGTATTTT. It yields the protein CASSELRGADTQYF.

The J gene is TRBJ1-1, the V gene TRBV14; 7 nucleotides line up with TRBD1. The CDR3 consists of 13 residues. Germline loops: CDR1 SGHDN, CDR2 FVKESK. The J segment lost 4 bases and the V segment lost 3 bases, leaving 2 bases of the junction unmatched. For the CDR3, the DNA is TGTGCCAGCAGCCAGACAGGGACCACTGAAGCTTTCTTT. Translated: CASSQTGTTEAFF. The full variable domain, with the rest looked up from reference TRBV14 and TRBJ1-1, is EAGVTQFPSHSVIEKGQTVTLRCDPISGHDNLYWYRRVMGKEIKFLLHFVKESKQDESGMPNNRFLAERTGGTYSTLKVQPAELEDSGVYFCASSQTGTTEAFFGQGTRLTVV.

The rearrangement links TRBV6-1 to TRBJ2-5, with 7 bases fitting TRBD2. CDR3 length equals 15 residues. Per the germline V gene, CDR1 is MNHNS and CDR2 is SASEGT. J was trimmed by 5 bases and V by 6 bases; bases with no gene match: 12. The CDR3 nucleotides read TGTGCCAGCAGATTAAAATCTAGCGGCGAGGAGACCCAGTACTTC. Its protein product is CASRLKSSGEETQYF.

CDR3 in DNA: TGTGCCAGTAGCAGGGACAGGGCCAATCAGCCCCAGCATTTT. It is translated as CASSRDRANQPQHF. J is TRBJ1-5 and V is TRBV19; 9 bases agree with TRBD1. The CDR3 has 14 residues. The germline CDR1 and CDR2 sequences are LNHDA and SQIVND (reference sequence). V lost 6 bases to trimming and J lost 3 bases; unmatched junction nucleotides: 3.

Here the CDR3 reads CASSPGGIYGYTF. In nucleotides, the CDR3 is TGTGCCAGCAGCCCCGGGGGGATCTATGGCTACACCTTC. The chain joins TRBV7-2 to TRBJ1-2, with D perhaps TRBD1 (5 bases). Trimming shortened V by 5 bases and J by 4 bases, and 11 bases separated the two germline ends. The CDR3 length is 13 residues. CDR1 and CDR2 (germline): SGHTA, FQGNSA.

The chain employs TRBV6-2 or TRBV6-3 and TRBJ1-2, with TRBD1 matching 8 bases. This CDR3 is built from 15 residues. V shed 6 bases and J 6 bases; nucleotides not matched to a gene: 12. Germline V gene data show CDR1 as MNHEY and CDR2 as SVGEGT. The CDR3 sequence is CASSAIDRGLDGYTF. In nucleotides, the CDR3 is TGTGCCAGCAGCGCAATTGACAGGGGTTTGGATGGCTACACCTTC.

A single count supports this clone. The rearrangement joins TRBV11-2 to TRBJ1-2, with D possibly matching TRBD1 (6 bases). There are 15 residues in the CDR3. V was pared by 1 base and J by 5 bases, with 14 bases between. Per germline, CDR1 SGHAT and CDR2 FQNNGV. Here the CDR3 DNA reads TGTGCCAGCAGCTTAGGTGGGGACAACCGATATGGCTACACCTTC. Protein sequence: CASSLGGDNRYGYTF. Variable domain in full (rest from reference TRBV11-2 and TRBJ1-2): EAGVAQSPRYKIIEKRQSVAFWCNPISGHATLYWYQQILGQGPKLLIQFQNNGVVDDSQLPKDRFSAERLKGVDSTLKIQPAKLEDSAVYLCASSLGGDNRYGYTFGSGTRLTVV.

This clone was detected only once. The V call is TRBV15, the J call TRBJ2-7; D possibly corresponds to TRBD2 (5 bases). Trimming pared 3 bases from V and 3 bases from J, leaving 18 bases between. CDR3 length: 16 amino acids. Germline-derived CDR1 and CDR2 are LNHNV and YYDKDF (reference sequence). The CDR3 region is CATSRIPPGSLYEQYF. CDR3 in DNA: TGTGCCACCAGCAGGATCCCACCGGGGAGTCTCTACGAGCAGTACTTC.

The chain uses TRBV13 and TRBJ1-6; a possible D gene is TRBD1 (6 bases). Per the germline V gene, CDR1 is PRHDT and CDR2 is FYEKMQ (reference sequence). The V and J ends lost 3 bases and 9 bases respectively, with 15 bases between them. CDR3 length: 15 amino acids. CDR3 region: CASSFSGQRGSPLHF. The CDR3 DNA sequence: TGTGCCAGCAGCTTCTCCGGACAGCGGGGTTCACCCCTCCACTTT.

The J gene is TRBJ1-2, the V gene TRBV6-2 or TRBV6-3, with 10 bases matching TRBD1. There are 13 residues in the CDR3. The J segment lost 9 bases and the V segment lost 2 bases, leaving 3 bases of the junction unmatched. Germline V lookup: CDR1 MNHEY, CDR2 SVGEGT. In nucleotides, the CDR3 is TGTGCCAGCAGTTACGGGACAGGGGTTCGCTACACCTTC. Encoded protein: CASSYGTGVRYTF.

This sequence joins TRBV7-2 and TRBJ1-5; D might be TRBD1 (6 bases). The V gene lost 0 bases and the J gene lost 7 bases, with 13 bases spanning the gap. Germline CDR1 is SGHTA and CDR2 is FQGNSA. CDR3 length equals 15 residues. The DNA for the CDR3 is TGTGCCAGCAGCTTAGCTGGGGGCAGGGAGCAGCCCCAGCATTTT. This codes for CASSLAGGREQPQHF.

The V and J genes are TRBV2 and TRBJ1-2; 7 nucleotides line up with TRBD1. The CDR3 consists of 12 residues. Germline CDR1 reads SNHLY; CDR2 reads FYNNEI. Trimming cost V 7 bases and J 7 bases; bases outside gene matches: 6. In nucleotides, the CDR3 is TGTGCCAGCAACAGACAGGGTCTTGGCTACACCTTC. This sequence encodes CASNRQGLGYTF.

The CDR3 sequence is CASTSGEGLNYGYTF. CDR3 DNA: TGTGCCAGCACCTCTGGGGAGGGCCTTAACTATGGCTACACCTTC. The gene calls are TRBV28 and TRBJ1-2; D uncertain. V dropped 7 bases and J dropped 1 base, with 16 bases sitting between them. This CDR3 comprises 15 residues. From germline, CDR1 is MDHEN and CDR2 SYDVKM.

The V call is TRBV11-1, the J call TRBJ2-7; 8 bases are shared with TRBD1. Germline V lookup: CDR1 SGHAT, CDR2 FQDESV (reference sequence). This CDR3 is 12 amino acids long. Germline trimming cut 6 bases from V and 6 bases from J; bases unmatched to any gene: 4. The CDR3 sequence is CASRITGGEQYF. The CDR3 DNA follows: TGTGCCAGCAGGATTACAGGGGGCGAGCAGTACTTC.

V is TRBV19 and J is TRBJ1-1; TRBD1 aligns across 10 bases. The CDR3 runs 14 residues. Germline assignment: CDR1 LNHDA and CDR2 SQIVND (reference sequence). The junction had 3 bases not matched to a gene; V was cut back by 7 bases and J by 1 base. CDR3 sequence: CASKRTGGNTEAFF. The CDR3 DNA reads as TGTGCCAGTAAAAGGACAGGGGGGAACACTGAAGCTTTCTTT. Complete variable domain (other parts from reference TRBV19 and TRBJ1-1): DGGITQSPKYLFRKEGQNVTLSCEQNLNHDAMYWYRQDPGQGLRLIYYSQIVNDFQKGDIAEGYSVSREKKESFPLTVTSAQKNPTAFYLCASKRTGGNTEAFFGQGTRLTVV.

The CDR3 DNA sequence: TGTGCCAGCAGTTACTCGCGGGGGGGAGGAGATACGCAGTATTTT. Translated: CASSYSRGGGDTQYF. The chain joins TRBV6-2 or TRBV6-3 to TRBJ2-3, with 9 bases lining up with TRBD2. The CDR3 sequence is 15 residues long. Trimming at V came to 0 bases and at J to 5 bases, leaving 3 bases not matched to a gene. Germline V gene data show CDR1 as MNHEY and CDR2 as SVGEGT.

The chain uses TRBV2 and TRBJ2-5; weak D call: TRBD2 (5 bases). Germline V CDR1 and CDR2: SNHLY, FYNNEI. This CDR3 is 12 amino acids long. Trimming pared 6 bases from V and 3 bases from J, leaving 8 bases between. The CDR3 nucleotides are TGTGCCAGCAGCGGGGATGAAGAGACCCAGTACTTC. The encoded protein is CASSGDEETQYF.

This chain uses TRBV7-2 with TRBJ1-5; D is undetermined. V gave up 5 bases and J gave up 1 base, with 6 bases separating them. Germline V gene data show CDR1 as SGHTA and CDR2 as FQGNSA. The CDR3 is 13 residues long. The CDR3 protein is CASSPRSNQPQHF. The CDR3 DNA is TGTGCCAGCAGCCCCCGGAGCAATCAGCCCCAGCATTTT.